The 27 T cell receptor beta chains in this list originate from one sample, sequenced in a study of T-cell memory formation after mild COVID-19. Each CDR3 protein is one row after TCRdb ran MiXCR on the 5' RACE reads. The sample lists about 600,000 distinct CDR3 sequences; roughly 20% were seen once. Source material: PBMCs or a T cell subset sorted from them (not recorded which). These receptors were obtained from an adult woman who had mild COVID-19 (a few samples of this study predate the infection). Cell type and time point are not known.

The V call is TRBV6-5, the J call TRBJ2-2; 8 positions match TRBD2. The CDR3 has 16 residues. J was trimmed by 5 bases and V by 6 bases; bases with no gene match: 11. The germline V gene has CDR1 MNHEY and CDR2 SVGAGI. CDR3 residues: CASRIGGGGKTGELFF. CDR3 coding DNA: TGTGCCAGCAGAATCGGGGGGGGAGGAAAAACCGGGGAGCTGTTTTTT.

The V call is TRBV10-3, the J call TRBJ1-2; 9 nucleotides line up with TRBD1. This CDR3 has 16 residues. V shed 8 bases and J 4 bases; nucleotides not matched to a gene: 14. Germline-derived CDR1 and CDR2 are ENHRY and SYGVKD. The CDR3 loop is CAIPKTYRGLGYGYTF. The CDR3 bases are TGTGCCATCCCCAAGACTTACAGGGGGCTCGGCTATGGCTACACCTTC.

The J gene is TRBJ2-2, the V gene TRBV11-2, with 7 bases identical to TRBD1. Germline CDR1 SGHAT, CDR2 FQNNGV. V lost 1 base to trimming and J lost 2 bases; unmatched junction nucleotides: 7. The CDR3 loop spans 17 amino acids. In DNA form, the CDR3 reads TGTGCCAGCAGCTTAGGGACAACAGGGGTAAACACCGGGGAGCTGTTTTTT. This codes for CASSLGTTGVNTGELFF.

The chain carries TRBV29-1 and TRBJ2-7, with no clear D. The CDR3 is 10 residues long. Trimming stripped 5 bases from V and 5 bases from J, with 7 bases between. Germline assignment: CDR1 SQVTM and CDR2 ANQGSEA. CDR3 protein: CSVYLNEQYF. The DNA for the CDR3 is TGCAGCGTTTACCTAAACGAGCAGTACTTC.

There are a few counts of this clonotype. The gene calls are TRBV7-9 and TRBJ2-3, with a possible D match to TRBD1 (5 bases). This CDR3 has 15 residues. V was pared by 3 bases and J by 5 bases, with 15 bases between. The germline CDR1 and CDR2 sequences are SEHNR and FQNEAQ (reference sequence). CDR3 in DNA: TGTGCCAGCAGCTTCTTCCAGGGCGGTGTAGATACGCAGTATTTT. Translated: CASSFFQGGVDTQYF.

The V call is TRBV24-1, the J call TRBJ1-2, with a weak D call TRBD1 (5 bases). Trimming removed 2 bases at V and 2 bases at J, with 8 bases between. CDR1 and CDR2 (germline): KGHDR, SFDVKD. The CDR3 spans 14 residues. In DNA, the CDR3 is TGTGCCACCAGTGATTCAGGGCCCAACTATGGCTACACCTTC. Encoded protein: CATSDSGPNYGYTF.

This clonotype has more than one count but fewer than ten. Here the CDR3 DNA reads TGTGCCAGCAGCCGGGCCGGGACAGGGATCAATGAGCAGTTCTTC. Amino acid sequence: CASSRAGTGINEQFF. V usage is TRBV11-3 and J usage is TRBJ2-1; 9 nucleotides agree with TRBD1. This CDR3 contains 15 residues. The germline V gene has CDR1 SGHNT and CDR2 YENEEA. J lost 6 bases, V lost 5 bases, and 8 bases had no gene match.

The V and J genes are TRBV5-1 and TRBJ2-5; D perhaps matches TRBD1 (7 bases). Germline CDR1 reads SGHRS; CDR2 reads YFSETQ. CDR3 length: 16 residues. V lost 0 bases to trimming and J lost 5 bases, with 17 bases between them. The CDR3 region is CASSLALTGRSETQYF. The DNA of the CDR3 is TGCGCCAGCAGCTTGGCCTTGACAGGGAGGTCCGAGACCCAGTACTTC.

The chain recombines TRBV6-2 or TRBV6-3 with TRBJ1-2, with D tentatively TRBD1 (6 bases). This CDR3 has 13 residues. The V end was cut by 7 bases, the J end by 3 bases, with 12 bases between. Per the germline V gene, CDR1 is MNHEY and CDR2 is SVGEGT. CDR3 region: CASTDRLHYGYTF. CDR3 coding DNA: TGTGCCAGCACCGACAGGTTACACTATGGCTACACCTTC.

This chain connects TRBV3-1 to TRBJ2-1, with D possibly being TRBD2 (6 bases). This CDR3 region has 15 residues. Germline lookup yields CDR1 LGHDT and CDR2 YNNKEL (reference sequence). V was shortened by 1 base and J by 0 bases, with 7 bases between the two germline ends. The CDR3 is CASSQAGASYNEQFF. The CDR3 bases are TGTGCCAGCAGCCAAGCGGGAGCCTCCTACAATGAGCAGTTCTTC.

The rearrangement uses TRBV7-9 and TRBJ2-3; maybe TRBD2 (6 bases). There are 13 residues in the CDR3. Germline values: CDR1 SEHNR, CDR2 FQNEAQ (reference sequence). V gave up 1 base and J gave up 6 bases, with 8 bases separating them. The CDR3 DNA reads TGTGCCAGCAGCTTAGATCGGGAGGATACGCAGTATTTT. As protein: CASSLDREDTQYF.

The V call is TRBV25-1, the J call TRBJ1-4, with 10 bases matching TRBD1. Germline CDR1 and CDR2: MGHDK and SYGVNS. V trimming: 3 bases; J trimming: 7 bases; junction bases outside the gene matches: 5. The CDR3 has 15 amino acids. The CDR3 coding sequence is TGTGCCAGCAGTGATGTGCGGACAGGGGGTGAAAAACTGTTTTTT. As protein: CASSDVRTGGEKLFF.

The chain combines TRBV7-2 with TRBJ1-2; perhaps TRBD1 as D (5 bases). From germline, CDR1 is SGHTA and CDR2 FQGNSA. The CDR3 is made up of 14 amino acids. The germline V and J ends were trimmed by 6 bases and 0 bases, with 11 bases remaining between them. CDR3 region: CASSSAGSNYGYTF. The DNA of the CDR3 is TGTGCCAGCAGTTCCGCAGGGTCTAACTATGGCTACACCTTC.

The V and J genes are TRBV7-9 and TRBJ2-1; 9 bases align to TRBD2. CDR3 size: 20 residues. V trimming: 4 bases; J trimming: 4 bases; junction bases outside the gene matches: 20. Germline V lookup: CDR1 SEHNR, CDR2 FQNEAQ (reference sequence). The CDR3 here is CASSSGAAISGGLTYNEQFF. CDR3 in DNA: TGTGCCAGCAGCTCAGGCGCGGCTATCAGCGGGGGGCTAACGTACAATGAGCAGTTCTTC. The whole variable domain, remainder taken from reference TRBV7-9 and TRBJ2-1, is DTGVSQNPRHKITKRGQNVTFRCDPISEHNRLYWYRQTLGQGPEFLTYFQNEAQLEKSRLLSDRFSAERPKGSFSTLEIQRTEQGDSAMYLCASSSGAAISGGLTYNEQFFGPGTRLTVL.

This clonotype was seen repeatedly, ten times or more. J is TRBJ1-5 and V is TRBV27; the D is unclear. Trimming removed 6 bases from V and 7 bases from J, with 10 bases in between. Germline V gene data show CDR1 as MNHEY and CDR2 as SMNVEV (reference sequence). The CDR3 loop spans 12 amino acids. The CDR3 nucleotides read TGTGCCAGCAGACTCTCCGGACAGCCCCAGCATTTT. It encodes CASRLSGQPQHF.

The CDR3 DNA is TGTGCCAGCAGCCAAGACGGGACAGGGGCGAGGAATGAGCAGTTCTTC. Translating it yields CASSQDGTGARNEQFF. The chain recombines TRBV3-1 with TRBJ2-1, with 10 bases identical to TRBD1. Germline V CDR1 and CDR2: LGHDT, YNNKEL (reference sequence). With 0 bases clipped from V and 7 bases from J, the junction kept 6 bases outside the gene matches. The CDR3 is made up of 16 amino acids.

V is TRBV7-8 and J is TRBJ1-2; possible D gene TRBD1, 5 bases. Per the germline V gene, CDR1 is SGHVS and CDR2 is FQNEAQ. Trimming cost V 1 base and J 4 bases, with 13 bases left between them. This CDR3 is 15 amino acids long. CDR3 DNA sequence: TGTGCCAGCAGCTTAGGGGACGGACCAATCTATGGCTACACCTTC. Translating gives CASSLGDGPIYGYTF.

This clonotype was seen only once. The rearrangement links TRBV7-2 to TRBJ2-3; weak D call: TRBD2 (5 bases). The CDR3 is made up of 14 amino acids. Germline values: CDR1 SGHTA, CDR2 FQGNSA. The ends were cut back, 5 bases at V and 5 bases at J, with 14 bases in the middle. CDR3 loop: CASSPPREEDTQYF. In nucleotides, the CDR3 is TGTGCCAGCAGCCCTCCCCGGGAAGAAGATACGCAGTATTTT.

The chain couples TRBV6-2 or TRBV6-3 to TRBJ1-2; perhaps TRBD1 as D (6 bases). CDR3 length: 14 amino acids. Germline CDR1 MNHEY, CDR2 SVGEGT. The V end lost 5 bases, the J end lost 4 bases, and 14 bases lay between the germline ends. CDR3 sequence (DNA): TGTGCCAGCAGTCCGGGACAAAGAGTCTATGGCTACACCTTC. This translates into CASSPGQRVYGYTF.

This rearrangement joins TRBV5-1 to TRBJ2-7, with 8 positions matching TRBD1. From germline, CDR1 is SGHRS and CDR2 YFSETQ. The junction had 11 bases not matched to a gene; V was cut back by 4 bases and J by 2 bases. There are 16 residues in the CDR3. The CDR3 nucleotides read TGCGCCAGCAGCGCCCGGACAGGGTCCCACACCTACGAGCAGTACTTC. Translated, it gives CASSARTGSHTYEQYF.

The J gene is TRBJ1-2, the V gene TRBV12-3 or TRBV12-4; 8 bases agree with TRBD1. The J segment lost 7 bases and the V segment lost 9 bases, leaving 4 bases of the junction unmatched. CDR3 length: 11 residues. The CDR3 DNA is TGTGCCAGTCAGGGGGCAGGTGGCTACACCTTC. Residues: CASQGAGGYTF.

A few counts support this clonotype. The V call is TRBV29-1, the J call TRBJ2-3, with D possibly TRBD1 on 5 matching bases. Trimming shortened V by 6 bases and J by 2 bases, and 15 bases separated the two germline ends. The length of the CDR3 is 14 residues. In germline, CDR1 is SQVTM, CDR2 ANQGSEA. Written as DNA, the CDR3 is TGCAGCGTGGCCGGACATAGTAACACAGATACGCAGTATTTT. Protein product: CSVAGHSNTDTQYF.

This clonotype was seen only once. The chain has TRBV24-1 and TRBJ2-1; a possible D gene is TRBD1 (6 bases). Germline assignment: CDR1 KGHDR and CDR2 SFDVKD. The V end lost 3 bases, the J end lost 0 bases, and 11 bases lay between the germline ends. The CDR3 covers 16 residues. The CDR3 is CATSDPDRLSYNEQFF. CDR3 coding DNA: TGTGCCACCAGTGATCCTGACAGGCTCTCCTACAATGAGCAGTTCTTC.

The J gene is TRBJ2-5, the V gene TRBV18; D might be TRBD1 (5 bases). Trimming stripped 0 bases from V and 2 bases from J, with 7 bases between. CDR1 KGHSH and CDR2 LQKENI come from the germline V gene. The CDR3 loop spans 14 amino acids. Written as DNA, the CDR3 is TGTGCCAGCTCACCACCGGCAGGGCAAGAGACCCAGTACTTC. Its translation is CASSPPAGQETQYF.

This clonotype was counted many times. Compared with germline, one end of the junction differs, possibly owing to a read error. The CDR3: CASSSGAYDEQFF. The CDR3 DNA reads as TGTGCCAGCAGCAGCGGGGCCTACGATGAGCAGTTCTTC. The chain employs TRBV7-9 and TRBJ2-1; 7 positions agree with TRBD2. This CDR3 region has 13 residues. From germline, CDR1 is SEHNR and CDR2 FQNEAQ (reference sequence).

This chain links TRBV7-6 with TRBJ1-6, with D hard to call. This CDR3 is built from 12 residues. The germline V and J ends were trimmed by 9 bases and 13 bases, with 16 bases remaining between them. CDR1 is SGHVS, CDR2 FNYEAQ, per germline. The CDR3 DNA is TGTGCCAGAAGCGCTGGCGGGAGTCCCCTCCACTTT. It codes for CARSAGGSPLHF.

This chain links TRBV28 with TRBJ1-3; TRBD1 is a possible D gene (6 bases). V was clipped by 8 bases and J by 4 bases, with 18 bases between them. The CDR3 consists of 15 residues. CDR1 and CDR2 (germline): MDHEN, SYDVKM. This CDR3 is CASERTARKGNTIYF. The CDR3 nucleotides are TGTGCCAGCGAGAGGACAGCAAGAAAAGGAAACACCATATATTTT.